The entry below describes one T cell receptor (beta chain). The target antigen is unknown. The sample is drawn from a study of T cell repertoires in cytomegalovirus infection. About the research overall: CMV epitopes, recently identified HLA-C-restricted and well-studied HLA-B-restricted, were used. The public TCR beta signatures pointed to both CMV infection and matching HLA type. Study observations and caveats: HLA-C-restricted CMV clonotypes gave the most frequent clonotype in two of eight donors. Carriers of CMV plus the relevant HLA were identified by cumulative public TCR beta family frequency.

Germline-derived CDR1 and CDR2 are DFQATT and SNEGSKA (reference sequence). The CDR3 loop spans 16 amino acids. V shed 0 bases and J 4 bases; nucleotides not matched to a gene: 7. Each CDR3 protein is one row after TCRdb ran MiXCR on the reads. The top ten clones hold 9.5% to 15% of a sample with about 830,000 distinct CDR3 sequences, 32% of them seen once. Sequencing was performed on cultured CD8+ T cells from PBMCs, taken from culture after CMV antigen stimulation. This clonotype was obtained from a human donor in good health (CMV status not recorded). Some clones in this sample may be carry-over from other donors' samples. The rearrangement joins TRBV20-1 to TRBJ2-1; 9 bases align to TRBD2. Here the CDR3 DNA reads TGCAGTGCTAGAGATTTCGGGACTAGCCCTTACAATGAGCAGTTCTTC. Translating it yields CSARDFGTSPYNEQFF.